The 19 T cell receptor beta chains in this list originate from one sample, sequenced in a study of STAT5B mutations in CD4+ large granular lymphocyte leukemia (dated by TCRdb to 2022 to 2024). The protocol used for the library was the immunoSEQ multiplex PCR assay. TCRdb provides this immuneACCESS table in a form limited to in-frame rearrangements. Some clones are lacking; in checked studies, under half of them reflect an unresolved V gene, and why the rest are absent is not known. The sample table lists fewer than 50,000 clones, about 80% of them with a count of one. 0.35% to 0.4% of the sample is taken by the ten largest. Source material: CD4+ T cells from blood buffy coats. Receptors were obtained from a human donor in good health.

This chain uses TRBV12-5 with TRBJ1-4; a possible D gene is TRBD1 (5 bases). Germline values: CDR1 LGHNT, CDR2 FRNRAP. Trimming took off 6 bases at V and 6 bases at J, with 23 bases between the two ends. This CDR3 spans 17 amino acids. CDR3 coding DNA: TGTGCTAGTGGAAAGACTGGGACGCCCGGGCAGTATGAAAAACTGTTTTTT. It encodes CASGKTGTPGQYEKLFF.

The J gene is TRBJ2-7, the V gene TRBV29-1, with 8 nucleotides matching TRBD2. Germline CDR1 SQVTM, CDR2 ANQGSEA. The CDR3 runs to 12 residues. V shed 7 bases and J 0 bases; nucleotides not matched to a gene: 2. CDR3 nucleotides: TGCAGCGGGGGGACTAGCTCCTACGAGCAGTACTTC. This sequence encodes CSGGTSSYEQYF.

This clone has a handful of counts. In DNA, the CDR3 is TGTGCTAGTGGTTTTTGGCTCCCTGGAACCAATCAGCCCCAGCATTTT. This gives the protein CASGFWLPGTNQPQHF. The chain has TRBV12-5 and TRBJ1-5; D uncertain. The CDR3 sequence is 16 residues long. The ends were cut back, 3 bases at V and 3 bases at J, with 15 bases in the middle. Germline V CDR1 and CDR2: LGHNT, FRNRAP.

This chain uses TRBV30 with TRBJ1-4, with D possibly being TRBD1 (5 bases). V lost 4 bases and J lost 7, with 16 bases in between. CDR1 and CDR2 from the germline V gene are GTSNPN and SVGIG (reference sequence). CDR3 length equals 14 residues. CDR3 coding DNA: TGTGCCTGGAACCTCGGGGGGAGCGGTGAAAAACTGTTTTTT. Translation: CAWNLGGSGEKLFF. The full variable domain, rest sourced from reference TRBV30 and TRBJ1-4, is SQTIHQWPATLVQPVGSPLSLECTVEGTSNPNLYWYRQAAGRGLQLLFYSVGIGQISSEVPQNLSASRPQDRQFILSSKKLLLSDSGFYLCAWNLGGSGEKLFFGSGTQLSVL.

V is TRBV7-3 and J is TRBJ1-1; D is perhaps TRBD1 (6 bases). The V gene lost 5 bases and the J gene lost 1 base, with 8 bases spanning the gap. CDR3 length: 13 amino acids. Germline CDR1 reads SGHTA; CDR2 reads FQGTGA. Written as DNA, the CDR3 is TGTGCCAGCAGCCACAGGGAGAACACTGAAGCTTTCTTT. It encodes CASSHRENTEAFF.

The chain combines TRBV4-1 with TRBJ2-7; D perhaps matches TRBD1 (5 bases). CDR3 size: 15 residues. The germline V gene encodes CDR1 MGHRA and CDR2 YSYEKL. V lost 3 bases to trimming and J lost 2 bases, with 14 bases between them. As DNA, the CDR3 is TGCGCCAGCAGCCACCCCGCCCAGGGAACCTACGAGCAGTACTTC. Protein product: CASSHPAQGTYEQYF.

This chain joins TRBV27 and TRBJ1-1; D is perhaps TRBD1 (5 bases). CDR3 length: 17 amino acids. V lost 5 bases to trimming and J lost 4 bases, with 23 bases between them. CDR1 MNHEY and CDR2 SMNVEV come from the germline V gene (reference sequence). CDR3 residues: CASSPPGRGLGVTEAFF. The CDR3 nucleotides read TGTGCCAGCAGTCCCCCCGGGAGGGGATTGGGGGTCACTGAAGCTTTCTTT.

The chain combines TRBV2 with TRBJ1-5, with TRBD1 matching over 8 bases. This CDR3 has 14 residues. Trimming cost V 4 bases and J 3 bases; bases outside gene matches: 2. Germline CDR1 reads SNHLY; CDR2 reads FYNNEI. The CDR3 reads CASSGQGNNQPQHF. In DNA form, the CDR3 reads TGTGCCAGCAGTGGACAGGGGAACAATCAGCCCCAGCATTTT. The complete variable domain, with remaining parts taken from reference TRBV2 and TRBJ1-5, reads EPEVTQTPSHQVTQMGQEVILRCVPISNHLYFYWYRQILGQKVEFLVSFYNNEISEKSEIFDDQFSVERPDGSNFTLKIRSTKLEDSAMYFCASSGQGNNQPQHFGDGTRLSIL.

This clone was detected a few times. CDR3 protein: CASSADRDSPLHF. DNA of the CDR3: TGTGCCAGCAGTGCGGACAGGGACTCACCCCTCCACTTT. This chain connects TRBV2 to TRBJ1-6; TRBD1 aligns across 8 bases. The CDR3 is 13 residues long. Unmatched junction bases numbered 3, after V lost 4 bases and J lost 10 bases. Looked up from germline, CDR1 is SNHLY and CDR2 is FYNNEI. The full variable domain, with the rest looked up from reference TRBV2 and TRBJ1-6, is EPEVTQTPSHQVTQMGQEVILRCVPISNHLYFYWYRQILGQKVEFLVSFYNNEISEKSEIFDDQFSVERPDGSNFTLKIRSTKLEDSAMYFCASSADRDSPLHFGNGTRLTVT.

DNA of the CDR3: TGTGCCAGCAGCTTGGCTTGGGGGGGCTACAATGAGCAGTTCTTC. It specifies CASSLAWGGYNEQFF. This chain uses TRBV5-5 with TRBJ2-1, with 7 bases identical to TRBD2. This CDR3 is 15 amino acids long. V gave up 0 bases and J gave up 3 bases; unmatched junction bases: 3. Germline CDR1 is SGHKS and CDR2 is YYEKEE (reference sequence).

The V gene is TRBV5-1, the J gene TRBJ2-7; D might be TRBD1 or TRBD2, each matching 5 bases. V lost 3 bases to trimming and J lost 0 bases, with 19 bases between them. CDR3 length: 17 residues. From germline, CDR1 is SGHRS and CDR2 YFSETQ. The CDR3 nucleotides read TGCGCCAGCAGCTGGGGATTTGGTGAGGGGAGCTCCTACGAGCAGTACTTC. It encodes CASSWGFGEGSSYEQYF.

The chain uses TRBV4-1 and TRBJ1-4, with a tentative D call TRBD1 (5 bases). Deletions cut 1 base from V and 4 bases from J, with 16 bases between. The CDR3 sequence is 17 residues long. CDR1 and CDR2 (germline): MGHRA, YSYEKL. The CDR3 is CASSQVALRRDNEKLFF. For the CDR3, the DNA is TGCGCCAGCAGCCAAGTAGCGTTGCGCAGGGATAATGAAAAACTGTTTTTT.

The chain carries TRBV9 and TRBJ1-6, with 7 bases lining up with TRBD1. From germline, CDR1 is SGDLS and CDR2 YYNGEE. This CDR3 is built from 19 residues. Trimming at V came to 2 bases and at J to 0 bases, leaving 11 bases not matched to a gene. As DNA, the CDR3 is TGTGCCAGCAGCGTGTACCCCGAACAGGGGAGCTCCTATAATTCACCCCTCCACTTT. Translation gives CASSVYPEQGSSYNSPLHF.

This chain connects TRBV27 to TRBJ1-5, with 7 bases lining up with TRBD1. V trimming: 6 bases; J trimming: 4 bases; junction bases outside the gene matches: 12. The V gene's germline CDR1 is MNHEY and CDR2 SMNVEV (reference sequence). The CDR3 totals 16 residues. CDR3 sequence reads: CASRLTGSNFNQPQHF. Written as DNA, the CDR3 is TGTGCCAGCAGATTGACAGGGTCGAACTTTAATCAGCCCCAGCATTTT.

This sequence joins TRBV7-9 and TRBJ2-3, with TRBD2 matching 8 bases. The CDR3 sequence is 14 residues long. Germline CDR1 is SEHNR and CDR2 is FQNEAQ (reference sequence). Trimming at V came to 3 bases and at J to 6 bases, leaving 5 bases not matched to a gene. The CDR3 is CASSFRREVDTQYF. The DNA for the CDR3 is TGTGCCAGCAGCTTTAGGCGGGAGGTGGATACGCAGTATTTT.

The rearrangement uses TRBV14 and TRBJ2-1; D is uncertain. This CDR3 has 15 amino acids. The V gene's germline CDR1 is SGHDN and CDR2 FVKESK. V gave up 0 bases and J gave up 3 bases, with 9 bases separating them. The CDR3 coding sequence is TGTGCCAGCAGCCAAGATGTGAGGATCTACAATGAGCAGTTCTTC. As protein: CASSQDVRIYNEQFF.

The chain joins TRBV29-1 to TRBJ1-5; no clear D gene. Looked up from germline, CDR1 is SQVTM and CDR2 is ANQGSEA. The CDR3 is 13 residues long. V lost 0 bases, J lost 0 bases, and 3 bases lay in between. CDR3 nucleotides: TGCAGCGTTGAAGAAAATAGCAATCAGCCCCAGCATTTT. This encodes CSVEENSNQPQHF.

This rearrangement joins TRBV18 to TRBJ1-1; D remains ambiguous. V lost 6 bases and J lost 3, with 17 bases in between. CDR3 length: 15 amino acids. Looked up from germline, CDR1 is KGHSH and CDR2 is LQKENI. In DNA, the CDR3 is TGTGCCAGCTCCCTTGGGAGAATTGTGGACACTGAAGCTTTCTTT. It yields the protein CASSLGRIVDTEAFF.

CDR3 loop: CASTRAGGHGDTQYF. The CDR3, as DNA: TGTGCCAGCACTCGAGCGGGGGGGCACGGAGATACGCAGTATTTT. The V call is TRBV9, the J call TRBJ2-3, with 10 bases identical to TRBD2. The CDR3 is 15 residues long. From germline, CDR1 is SGDLS and CDR2 YYNGEE. V shed 6 bases, J shed 5 bases, and the junction held 9 bases outside the gene matches.